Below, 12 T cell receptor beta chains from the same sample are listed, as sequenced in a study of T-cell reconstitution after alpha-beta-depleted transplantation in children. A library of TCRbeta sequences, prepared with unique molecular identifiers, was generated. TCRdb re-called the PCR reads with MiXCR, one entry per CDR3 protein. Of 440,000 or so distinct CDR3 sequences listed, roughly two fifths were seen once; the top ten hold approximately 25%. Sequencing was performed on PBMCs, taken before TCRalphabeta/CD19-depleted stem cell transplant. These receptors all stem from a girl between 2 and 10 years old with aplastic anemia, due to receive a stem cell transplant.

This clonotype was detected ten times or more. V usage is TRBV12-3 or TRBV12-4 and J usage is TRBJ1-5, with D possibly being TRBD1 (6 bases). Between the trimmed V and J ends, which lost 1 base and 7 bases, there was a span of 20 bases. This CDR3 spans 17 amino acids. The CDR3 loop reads CASSLVVRMGGHQPQHF. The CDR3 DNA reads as TGTGCCAGCAGTTTAGTTGTGAGGATGGGGGGGCACCAGCCCCAGCATTTT.

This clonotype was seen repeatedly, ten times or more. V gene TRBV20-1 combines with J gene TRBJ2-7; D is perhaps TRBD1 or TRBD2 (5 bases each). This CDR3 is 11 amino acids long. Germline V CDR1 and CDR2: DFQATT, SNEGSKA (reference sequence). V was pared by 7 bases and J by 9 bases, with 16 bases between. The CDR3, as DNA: TGCAGTGTTATTTGGGGGAGTGGGCAGTACTTC. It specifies CSVIWGSGQYF.

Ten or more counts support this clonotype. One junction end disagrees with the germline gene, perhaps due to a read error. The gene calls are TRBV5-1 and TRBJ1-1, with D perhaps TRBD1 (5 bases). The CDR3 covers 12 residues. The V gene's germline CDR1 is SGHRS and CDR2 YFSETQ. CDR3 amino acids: CASSFGGTEAFF. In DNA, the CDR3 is TGTGCCAGCAGTTTTGGGGGCACTGAAGCTTTCTTT.

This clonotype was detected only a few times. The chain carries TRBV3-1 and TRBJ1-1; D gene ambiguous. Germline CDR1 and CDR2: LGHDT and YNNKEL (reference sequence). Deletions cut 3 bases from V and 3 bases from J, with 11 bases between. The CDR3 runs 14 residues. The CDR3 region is CASSQRVLYTEAFF. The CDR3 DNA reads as TGTGCCAGCAGCCAGAGGGTTTTGTACACTGAAGCTTTCTTT.

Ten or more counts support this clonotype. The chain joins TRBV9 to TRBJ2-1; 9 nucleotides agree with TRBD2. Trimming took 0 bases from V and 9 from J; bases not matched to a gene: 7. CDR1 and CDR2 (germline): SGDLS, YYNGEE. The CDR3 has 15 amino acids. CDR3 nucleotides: TGTGCCAGCAGCGTAGGGAGCGGGGGGCGCGGTGAGCAGTTCTTC. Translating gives CASSVGSGGRGEQFF.

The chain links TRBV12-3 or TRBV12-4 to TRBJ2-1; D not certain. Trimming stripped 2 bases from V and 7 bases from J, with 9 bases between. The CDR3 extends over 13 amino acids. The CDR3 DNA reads TGTGCCAGCAGTTTAATAGGGATTAATGAGCAGTTCTTC. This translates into CASSLIGINEQFF.

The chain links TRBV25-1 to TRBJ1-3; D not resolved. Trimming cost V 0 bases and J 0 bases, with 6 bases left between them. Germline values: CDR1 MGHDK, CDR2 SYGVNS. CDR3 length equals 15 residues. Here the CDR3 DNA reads TGTGCCAGCAGTGAATATAGGAGCTCTGGAAACACCATATATTTT. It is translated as CASSEYRSSGNTIYF.

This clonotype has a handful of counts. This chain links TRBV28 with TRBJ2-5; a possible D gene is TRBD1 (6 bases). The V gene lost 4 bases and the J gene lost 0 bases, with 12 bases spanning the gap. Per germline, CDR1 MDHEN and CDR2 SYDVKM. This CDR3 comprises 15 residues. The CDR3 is CASSWGGGDQETQYF. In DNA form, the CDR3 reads TGTGCCAGCAGTTGGGGTGGGGGCGACCAAGAGACCCAGTACTTC.

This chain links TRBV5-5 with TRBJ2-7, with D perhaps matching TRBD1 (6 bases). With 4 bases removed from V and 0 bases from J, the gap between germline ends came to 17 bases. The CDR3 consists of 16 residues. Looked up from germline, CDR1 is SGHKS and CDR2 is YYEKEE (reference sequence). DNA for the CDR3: TGTGCCAGCAGCGGGCGACAGGCCCCGGGCTCCTACGAGCAGTACTTC. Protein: CASSGRQAPGSYEQYF.

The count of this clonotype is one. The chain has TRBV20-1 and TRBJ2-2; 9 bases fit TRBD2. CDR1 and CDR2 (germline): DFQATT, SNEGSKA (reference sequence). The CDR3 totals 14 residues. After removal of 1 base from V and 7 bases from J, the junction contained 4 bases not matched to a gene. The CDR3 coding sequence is TGCAGTGCTAGAGTAGCGGGAGAAAACGGGGAGCTGTTTTTT. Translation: CSARVAGENGELFF.

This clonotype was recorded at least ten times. The CDR3 spells CASSLIDWAGETDTQYF. CDR3 sequence (DNA): TGTGCCAGCAGCTTAATTGATTGGGCGGGAGAAACGGATACGCAGTATTTT. The chain has TRBV7-9 and TRBJ2-3; 7 bases align to TRBD2. The CDR3 contains 17 residues. The V gene's germline CDR1 is SEHNR and CDR2 FQNEAQ (reference sequence). Unmatched junction bases numbered 14, after V lost 2 bases and J lost 6 bases. The full variable domain, with the rest looked up from reference TRBV7-9 and TRBJ2-3, is DTGVSQNPRHKITKRGQNVTFRCDPISEHNRLYWYRQTLGQGPEFLTYFQNEAQLEKSRLLSDRFSAERPKGSFSTLEIQRTEQGDSAMYLCASSLIDWAGETDTQYFGPGTRLTVL.

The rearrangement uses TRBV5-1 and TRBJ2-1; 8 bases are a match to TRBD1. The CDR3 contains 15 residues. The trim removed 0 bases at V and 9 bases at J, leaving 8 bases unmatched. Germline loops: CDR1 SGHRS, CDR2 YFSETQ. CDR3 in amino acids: CASSLEGQGISEQFF. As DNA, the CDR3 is TGCGCCAGCAGCTTGGAAGGACAGGGAATTTCTGAGCAGTTCTTC.